These 20 T cell receptor beta chains were sequenced from one sample in a study of vaccination and CD4 T cells after COVID-19. Described treatment: approximately nine-day PBMC culture with coronavirus spike peptide pools or control peptides (ViraFEST assay). An Oncomine TCR Beta short-read assay was used to sequence the DNA from cultured CD4+ T cells. TCRdb reprocessed the PCR reads via MiXCR and lists one record per CDR3 protein. The sample has almost 20,000 distinct CDR3 sequences, roughly 50% seen once. Their antigens are not known. The sequenced sample consisted of CD4+ T cells from blood, cultured in vitro. These receptors were taken from a human donor who had recovered from COVID-19.

This clonotype was observed a few times. V is TRBV6-5 and J is TRBJ1-5; TRBD1 aligns across 7 bases. Germline V gene data show CDR1 as MNHEY and CDR2 as SVGAGI. V dropped 2 bases and J dropped 2; count of bases not matched to a gene: 6. The CDR3 contains 16 residues. The chain's CDR3 is CASSYGGQRGNQPQHF. CDR3 DNA: TGTGCCAGCAGTTACGGGGGACAGAGGGGCAATCAGCCCCAGCATTTT.

The chain links TRBV28 to TRBJ1-6; D unresolved. Germline V lookup: CDR1 MDHEN, CDR2 SYDVKM. Deletions cut 3 bases from V and 5 bases from J, with 8 bases between. The CDR3 totals 14 residues. CDR3 nucleotides: TGTGCCAGCAGTTTCCACCAGAATAATTCACCCCTCCACTTT. Amino acids: CASSFHQNNSPLHF.

The genes are TRBV6-1 and TRBJ2-3; D is possibly TRBD1 or TRBD2 (5 bases each). The CDR3 loop spans 13 amino acids. V lost 6 bases and J 3 bases, leaving 10 bases between the germline ends. Germline-derived CDR1 and CDR2 are MNHNS and SASEGT. The CDR3 nucleotides read TGTGCCAGCAGGAGGGCAGGGACAGATACGCAGTATTTT. It codes for CASRRAGTDTQYF.

DNA of the CDR3: TGTGCCAGCAGTACTCGGACAGGTAACACTGAAGCTTTCTTT. It encodes CASSTRTGNTEAFF. The chain is built from TRBV27 and TRBJ1-1, with 7 bases identical to TRBD1. CDR3 size: 14 residues. Germline values: CDR1 MNHEY, CDR2 SMNVEV (reference sequence). The J segment lost 2 bases and the V segment lost 5 bases, leaving 5 bases of the junction unmatched.

The chain uses TRBV2 and TRBJ2-7, with TRBD2 identical over 12 bases. V dropped 6 bases and J dropped 3; count of bases not matched to a gene: 21. The CDR3 loop spans 20 amino acids. Germline CDR1 reads SNHLY; CDR2 reads FYNNEI. The CDR3 coding sequence is TGTGCCAGCAGGAAGCGGCTAGCGGGAGGGCAGGCGAATAAAGGCTACGAGCAGTACTTC. Translation gives CASRKRLAGGQANKGYEQYF.

This clonotype was detected only a few times. The CDR3 sequence: CASSYGTGLSSYEQYF. The CDR3 DNA reads TGTGCCAGCAGTTACGGGACAGGGCTGAGCTCCTACGAGCAGTACTTC. This chain links TRBV27 with TRBJ2-7; 9 nucleotides align to TRBD1. The V gene end was trimmed by 4 bases and the J gene end by 0 bases; junction bases not matched to a gene: 7. CDR1 MNHEY and CDR2 SMNVEV come from the germline V gene (reference sequence). CDR3 size: 16 residues.

This chain connects TRBV21-1 to TRBJ1-6; TRBD1, as called in the table, went unchecked against the DNA. TRBV21-1 corresponds to a pseudogene. This CDR3 has 15 amino acids. This CDR3 is CASRSLRDRSSPLHF. The CDR3 bases are TGTGCCAGCAGGAGTCTCCGGGACAGGAGCTCACCCCTCCACTTT.

The rearrangement links TRBV6-2 or TRBV6-3 to TRBJ2-1; 8 bases align to TRBD2. The CDR3 has 15 amino acids. Germline assignment: CDR1 MNHEY and CDR2 SVGEGT. The V gene end was trimmed by 2 bases and the J gene end by 7 bases; junction bases not matched to a gene: 7. The CDR3 region is CASSYGVAGRNEQFF. The CDR3 DNA reads TGTGCCAGCAGTTACGGGGTAGCGGGAAGGAATGAGCAGTTCTTC.

This sequence joins TRBV27 and TRBJ2-6; TRBD2 agrees at 7 bases. V was clipped by 3 bases and J by 4 bases; unmatched bases: 12. This CDR3 region has 18 residues. The germline V gene has CDR1 MNHEY and CDR2 SMNVEV (reference sequence). This CDR3 reads CASSLGQRDYMGANVLTF. CDR3 sequence (DNA): TGTGCCAGCAGTTTGGGGCAGCGGGACTATATGGGGGCCAACGTCCTGACTTTC. Full variable domain (missing parts from reference TRBV27 and TRBJ2-6): EAQVTQNPRYLITVTGKKLTVTCSQNMNHEYMSWYRQDPGLGLRQIYYSMNVEVTDKGDVPEGYKVSRKEKRNFPLILESPSPNQTSLYFCASSLGQRDYMGANVLTFGAGSRLTVL.

The chain employs TRBV10-3 and TRBJ2-7, with a possible D match to TRBD1 (5 bases). Trimming pared 7 bases from V and 7 bases from J, leaving 17 bases between. CDR1 ENHRY and CDR2 SYGVKD come from the germline V gene. The CDR3 runs to 13 residues. This CDR3 reads CAITRTQAGEQYF. The DNA for the CDR3 is TGTGCCATCACCCGGACACAAGCAGGGGAGCAGTACTTC.

The sample holds a few counts of this clonotype. For the CDR3, the DNA is TGTGCCATCCGAAGCATACTGGCGGGAGCAGCCACAGATACGCAGTATTTT. This codes for CAIRSILAGAATDTQYF. The chain has TRBV10-3 and TRBJ2-3, with 7 bases lining up with TRBD2. This CDR3 spans 17 amino acids. The V and J ends lost 8 bases and 2 bases, in that order; junction bases with no gene match: 16. The germline CDR1 and CDR2 sequences are ENHRY and SYGVKD.

The rearrangement uses TRBV7-8 and TRBJ1-4; no definite D call. CDR1 and CDR2 (germline): SGHVS, FQNEAQ. Trimming shortened V by 1 base and J by 4 bases, and 7 bases separated the two germline ends. CDR3 size: 14 residues. The CDR3 loop reads CASSLGQNNEKLFF. DNA of the CDR3: TGTGCCAGCAGCTTAGGGCAGAATAATGAAAAACTGTTTTTT.

The V and J genes are TRBV2 and TRBJ2-3, with no clear D. The CDR3 consists of 14 residues. Trimming shortened V by 4 bases and J by 0 bases, and 8 bases separated the two germline ends. Germline V gene sequence: CDR1 SNHLY, CDR2 FYNNEI. In DNA, the CDR3 is TGTGCCAGCAGTGGCTGGGGAAGCACAGATACGCAGTATTTT. Its translation is CASSGWGSTDTQYF.

This chain links TRBV6-1 with TRBJ1-2, with D possibly TRBD1 on 5 matching bases. CDR3 length equals 13 residues. V dropped 6 bases and J dropped 4 bases, with 12 bases sitting between them. Germline CDR1 and CDR2: MNHNS and SASEGT. CDR3 nucleotides: TGTGCCAGCAGCCCCGGGGCCATCTATGGCTACACCTTC. As protein: CASSPGAIYGYTF.

CDR3 amino acids: CASTRGHGETQYF. CDR3 nucleotides: TGCGCCAGCACACGGGGGCATGGGGAGACCCAGTACTTC. V and J are TRBV10-2 and TRBJ2-5; D possibly uses TRBD1 or TRBD2 (6 bases each). The length of the CDR3 is 13 residues. Trimming stripped 7 bases from V and 5 bases from J, with 14 bases between. From germline, CDR1 is WSHSY and CDR2 SAAADI.

A few counts support this clonotype. This chain connects TRBV21-1 to TRBJ1-1. TRBV21-1 counts as a pseudogene. The CDR3 length is 13 residues. The CDR3 bases are TGTGCCAGCAGCAATCCATCGCAGGACGTAGCTTTCTTT. It encodes CASSNPSQDVAFF.

The genes are TRBV29-1 and TRBJ1-3; unclear D gene. The length of the CDR3 is 11 residues. Trimming left V 2 bases short and J 4 bases short, with 3 bases between. Germline V CDR1 and CDR2: SQVTM, ANQGSEA. In nucleotides, the CDR3 is TGCAGCGTTGAAAGAGGAAACACCATATATTTT. This encodes CSVERGNTIYF.

The chain has TRBV20-1 and TRBJ2-1; 16 bases align to TRBD2. J lost 7 bases, V lost 0 bases, and 3 bases had no gene match. Germline values: CDR1 DFQATT, CDR2 SNEGSKA (reference sequence). The CDR3 has 16 amino acids. In nucleotides, the CDR3 is TGCAGTGCTAGAGATCCGGGACTAGCGGGGGGGAATGAGCAGTTCTTC. It translates to CSARDPGLAGGNEQFF.

The genes are TRBV6-2 or TRBV6-3 and TRBJ1-6; the D is unclear. Trimming took off 2 bases at V and 0 bases at J, with 11 bases between the two ends. This CDR3 is 17 amino acids long. Germline V gene sequence: CDR1 MNHEY, CDR2 SVGEGT. CDR3: CASSYQAGSSYNSPLHF. For the CDR3, the DNA is TGTGCCAGCAGTTACCAGGCGGGGAGCTCCTATAATTCACCCCTCCACTTT.

The rearrangement uses TRBV7-2 and TRBJ2-7; 8 nucleotides match TRBD1. After removal of 1 base from V and 4 bases from J, the junction contained 9 bases not matched to a gene. CDR3 size: 16 residues. The germline CDR1 and CDR2 sequences are SGHTA and FQGNSA. CDR3 nucleotides: TGTGCCAGCAGCTTAGAGTCTGGGACAGGCTCGTACGAGCAGTACTTC. It is translated as CASSLESGTGSYEQYF.